The 14 T cell receptor beta chains below were found in one sample sequenced in a study of tumor and adjacent non-tumor tissue in lung cancer. A modified ARM-PCR protocol with three rounds of nested PCR amplified TCRbeta. TCRdb redid the calling of the multiplex PCR reads with MiXCR, one entry per CDR3 protein. This sample has more than 85,000 distinct CDR3 sequences; over 55% occur once, and the top ten carry roughly 19%. No cell sorting was done before RNA was extracted from the tissue. This non-tumor lung sample came from over 3 cm beyond the tumor edge. The sample taken for sequencing was distant non-tumor lung tissue. Receptors originate from a young man with non-small cell lung cancer.

This chain uses TRBV7-8 with TRBJ2-3; 7 positions agree with TRBD1. The ends lost 7 bases at V and 1 base at J; junction bases unmatched: 8. Germline-derived CDR1 and CDR2 are SGHVS and FQNEAQ. This CDR3 contains 15 residues. For the CDR3, the DNA is TGTGCCAGCACCGACCGGGACAGTTGCACAGATACGCAGTATTTT. Its translation is CASTDRDSCTDTQYF.

The sample holds many counts of this clonotype. The rearrangement links TRBV20-1 to TRBJ2-3; D gene uncertain. The V gene lost 1 base and the J gene lost 6 bases, with 11 bases spanning the gap. Germline V gene sequence: CDR1 DFQATT, CDR2 SNEGSKA (reference sequence). The CDR3 is 13 residues long. The CDR3 nucleotides are TGCAGTGCTAGAGGGCTGAGCCCGGATACGCAGTATTTT. It specifies CSARGLSPDTQYF.

Points on this clonotype: The junction shows a germline mismatch at one end, possibly a read error. The rearrangement joins TRBV29-1 to TRBJ1-2; D gene ambiguous. Looked up from germline, CDR1 is SQVTM and CDR2 is ANQGSEA. This CDR3 contains 13 residues. The CDR3 nucleotides read TGCAGCGTTGATACCTACGGGCACTATGGTTACACCTTC. Translated: CSVDTYGHYGYTF.

On this clonotype itself: This CDR3 is missing its conserved last phenylalanine or tryptophan, likely due to a read error. No DNA is shown, since the ends of the CDR3 on it are uncertain; the CDR3 is the one TCRdb lists. The chain carries TRBV5-4 and TRBJ2-5; the table's D gene call, TRBD2, was not cross checked with the DNA. In germline, CDR1 is SGHNT, CDR2 YYREEE (reference sequence). Including both end residues, the CDR3 is 15 amino acids long. The CDR3 here is CASSLALAGEETQNL.

A note on this clonotype: The junction shows a germline mismatch at one end, possibly a read error. J is TRBJ2-5 and V is TRBV20-1; no definite D call. The V gene's germline CDR1 is DFQATT and CDR2 SNEGSKA (reference sequence). The CDR3 runs 14 residues. CDR3 protein: CGAPIGRLLKSKYF. The CDR3 DNA reads TGCGGTGCTCCAATCGGTCGTCTCCTAAAGAGCAAGTACTTC.

Worth noting for this clonotype: A clone one base away is much larger, so this may be a read error. The chain joins TRBV5-6 to TRBJ1-1, with D possibly being TRBD1 (5 bases). CDR3 size: 16 residues. Germline loops: CDR1 SGHDT, CDR2 YYEEEE. This CDR3 is CASSSGTGLLNIEAFF. The CDR3, as DNA: TGTGCCAGCAGCTCCGGGACGGGACTCCTGAACATTGAAGCTTTCTTT. Looking up the rest from reference TRBV5-6 and TRBJ1-1 gives the full variable domain: DAGVTQSPTHLIKTRGQQVTLRCSPKSGHDTVSWYQQALGQGPQFIFQYYEEEERQRGNFPDRFSGHQFPNYSSELNVNALLLGDSALYLCASSSGTGLLNIEAFFGQGTRLTVV.

This clonotype was seen repeatedly, ten times or more. The chain recombines TRBV5-6 with TRBJ2-1; possibly TRBD2 for D (6 bases). The germline V gene has CDR1 SGHDT and CDR2 YYEEEE. V was clipped by 0 bases and J by 3 bases, with 13 bases between them. The CDR3 consists of 16 residues. The CDR3 spells CASSLVGREHYNEQFF. CDR3 DNA sequence: TGTGCCAGCAGCTTGGTGGGGCGGGAACACTACAATGAGCAGTTCTTC. Using reference TRBV5-6 and TRBJ2-1 for the parts outside the CDR3, the full variable domain is DAGVTQSPTHLIKTRGQQVTLRCSPKSGHDTVSWYQQALGQGPQFIFQYYEEEERQRGNFPDRFSGHQFPNYSSELNVNALLLGDSALYLCASSLVGREHYNEQFFGPGTRLTVL.

This sequence joins TRBV6-5 and TRBJ2-1; 9 bases match TRBD2. Germline loops: CDR1 MNHEY, CDR2 SVGAGI. Losses at the gene ends were 5 bases for V and 7 bases for J; bases not matched to a gene: 3. This CDR3 region has 13 residues. The CDR3 spells CASSPSGGNEQFF. Written as DNA, the CDR3 is TGTGCCAGCAGTCCCAGCGGGGGGAATGAGCAGTTCTTC.

With respect to this clonotype: A much larger clone differs from this one at a single base, so this may be a read error. The chain links TRBV6-5 to TRBJ1-2; no clear D. Germline V gives CDR1 MNHEY, CDR2 SVGAGI. Trimming removed 6 bases from V and 2 bases from J, with 13 bases in between. The CDR3 length is 14 residues. The CDR3 is CASSRSSWNYGYTF. DNA of the CDR3: TGTGCCAGCAGCCGTTCGAGTTGGAACTATGGCTACACCTTC.

This clonotype was observed a few times. This rearrangement joins TRBV25-1 to TRBJ2-5, with a weak D call TRBD1 (6 bases). The CDR3 extends over 11 amino acids. Per the germline V gene, CDR1 is MGHDK and CDR2 is SYGVNS. Trimming removed 7 bases at V and 10 bases at J, with 13 bases between. The CDR3 here is CASTPGDDQYF. The CDR3, as DNA: TGTGCCAGCACCCCAGGGGATGACCAGTACTTC.

This clonotype has only a few counts. V and J are TRBV11-2 and TRBJ2-1, with D perhaps given as TRBD1 or TRBD2 (6 bases each). The germline CDR1 and CDR2 sequences are SGHAT and FQNNGV. Trimming cost V 1 base and J 8 bases, with 21 bases left between them. This CDR3 has 17 residues. The DNA for the CDR3 is TGTGCCAGCAGCTTAGGGAGTAGCTGGGGGGCCTCAGATGAGCAGTTCTTC. Translating gives CASSLGSSWGASDEQFF. Full variable domain (missing parts from reference TRBV11-2 and TRBJ2-1): EAGVAQSPRYKIIEKRQSVAFWCNPISGHATLYWYQQILGQGPKLLIQFQNNGVVDDSQLPKDRFSAERLKGVDSTLKIQPAKLEDSAVYLCASSLGSSWGASDEQFFGPGTRLTVL.

Remarks on this clonotype: Because the CDR3 is missing its conserved closing phenylalanine or tryptophan, this is likely a read error. The limits of the CDR3 on the DNA are not certain, so only TCRdb's listed CDR3 is given. The J gene is TRBJ2-5, the V gene TRBV20-1; no check of the table's D call, TRBD2, against the DNA was made. With termini counted, the CDR3 has 12 amino acids. Germline CDR1 and CDR2: DFQATT and SNEGSKA (reference sequence). Here the CDR3 reads CSVYAQAGGPYS.

Worth noting for this clonotype: The junction differs from germline at one of its ends, possibly a read error. The V and J genes are TRBV11-1 and TRBJ1-1; 7 nucleotides match TRBD1. The CDR3 contains 14 residues. Germline V gives CDR1 SGHAT, CDR2 FQDESV (reference sequence). The CDR3 sequence: CPSSQDRSNTETFF. CDR3 sequence (DNA): TGTCCCAGCAGTCAGGACAGGTCGAACACTGAAACTTTCTTT. Complete variable domain (other parts from reference TRBV11-1 and TRBJ1-1): EAEVAQSPRYKITEKSQAVAFWCDPISGHATLYWYRQILGQGPELLVQFQDESVVDDSQLPKDRFSAERLKGVDSTLKIQPAELGDSAMYLCPSSQDRSNTETFFGQGTRLTVV.

Details on this clonotype: One end of the junction is discordant with germline, which a read error may explain. The rearrangement uses TRBV6-5 and TRBJ1-3; 10 bases line up with TRBD1. Germline CDR1 is MNHEY and CDR2 is SVGAGI. The CDR3 loop spans 16 amino acids. The CDR3 here is CACSPGQGGSGNIIYF. The CDR3 region has the DNA TGTGCCTGCAGCCCCGGACAGGGGGGATCTGGAAACATCATATATTTT.